In its sample, the clone carrying this T cell receptor beta chain was seen a few times. CDR1 LNHDA and CDR2 SQIVND come from the germline V gene (reference sequence). CDR3 size: 12 residues. With 1 base removed from V and 8 bases from J, the gap between germline ends came to 8 bases. Profiling relied on immunoSEQ multiplex PCR, and the TCRdb table lists in-frame clones only, not all of them. This sample has about 15,000 clones, with about 73% found just once. This entry is derived from a study of PD-1 and CTLA-4 blockade in melanoma. The receptor was isolated from a human donor with melanoma. The starting material was CD8+ T cells from peripheral blood, obtained from a patient given anti-PD-1 treatment. The gene calls are TRBV19 and TRBJ1-1; D ambiguous. The CDR3 loop is CASSIGVAEAFF. Here the CDR3 DNA reads TGTGCCAGTAGTATAGGGGTGGCAGAAGCTTTCTTT.